A single sample is the source of the 28 T cell receptor beta chains below, sequenced in a study of CD8+ T cells in alopecia areata. Investigators isolated RNA and reverse transcribed it into cDNA to act as the sequencing template. The protocol was immunoSEQ multiplex PCR, while the TCRdb copy is restricted to in-frame clones and leaves out a portion. This table holds some 200,000 clones, 43% found once. Treatment noted: oral pan-JAK inhibitor, 5-10 mg twice daily. The material was CD4+ T cells sorted from blood, obtained at approximately week 37, from a patient treated with tofacitinib. The source of these receptors is a human donor with alopecia areata.

J is TRBJ2-4 and V is TRBV27, with D perhaps TRBD2 (5 bases). This CDR3 comprises 18 residues. Germline-derived CDR1 and CDR2 are MNHEY and SMNVEV (reference sequence). Between the trimmed V and J ends, which lost 1 base and 2 bases, there was a span of 18 bases. CDR3: CASSLFSSRGVSKNIQYF. The CDR3 nucleotides are TGTGCCAGCAGTTTATTCAGCAGTCGGGGTGTGTCCAAAAACATTCAGTACTTC.

The sample holds a few counts of this clone. V and J are TRBV7-2 and TRBJ1-4; D might be TRBD1 (6 bases). V was clipped by 5 bases and J by 7 bases, with 14 bases between them. Germline V gives CDR1 SGHTA, CDR2 FQGNSA. The CDR3 has 14 residues. The CDR3 DNA follows: TGTGCCAGCAGCCCCACAGGGACGGTTGAAAAACTGTTTTTT. This gives the protein CASSPTGTVEKLFF.

This clone was seen only a few times. The chain carries TRBV7-9 and TRBJ2-5; D ambiguous. The CDR3 sequence is 14 residues long. Looked up from germline, CDR1 is SEHNR and CDR2 is FQNEAQ (reference sequence). The germline V and J ends were trimmed by 5 bases and 4 bases, with 14 bases remaining between them. CDR3 sequence (DNA): TGTGCCAGCAGCGACCCCGGCAGGCCAGAGACCCAGTACTTC. Its protein product is CASSDPGRPETQYF.

The chain has TRBV29-1 and TRBJ1-2; D is uncertain. V was trimmed by 3 bases and J by 3 bases, leaving 14 bases between them. The V gene's germline CDR1 is SQVTM and CDR2 ANQGSEA. This CDR3 region has 14 residues. The DNA of the CDR3 is TGCAGCGTTGATGGGGTCACCTTCGACTATGGCTACACCTTC. The encoded protein is CSVDGVTFDYGYTF. Based on the CDR3 plus reference TRBV29-1 and TRBJ1-2, the full variable domain is SAVISQKPSRDICQRGTSLTIQCQVDSQVTMMFWYRQQPGQSLTLIATANQGSEATYESGFVIDKFPISRPNLTFSTLTVSNMSPEDSSIYLCSVDGVTFDYGYTFGSGTRLTVV.

The chain joins TRBV4-1 to TRBJ1-1; 7 bases are shared with TRBD1. The V and J ends lost 3 bases and 4 bases, in that order; junction bases with no gene match: 14. This CDR3 contains 17 residues. Germline values: CDR1 MGHRA, CDR2 YSYEKL. The CDR3 region has the DNA TGCGCCAGCAGCCACAGGGACAGCCCCATCTCCCCCACTGAAGCTTTCTTT. Translated: CASSHRDSPISPTEAFF.

This chain connects TRBV5-1 to TRBJ2-6, with TRBD1 as a possible D gene (5 bases). Germline-derived CDR1 and CDR2 are SGHRS and YFSETQ. The CDR3 consists of 16 residues. V gave up 4 bases and J gave up 1 base, with 12 bases separating them. The CDR3 bases are TGCGCCAGCAGCCTTGACAGACCATCTGGGGCCAACGTCCTGACTTTC. This gives the protein CASSLDRPSGANVLTF.

This clone was counted only a few times. The chain carries TRBV9 and TRBJ2-3; D not certain. The germline V gene encodes CDR1 SGDLS and CDR2 YYNGEE. CDR3 length: 13 amino acids. Trimming took off 4 bases at V and 3 bases at J, with 9 bases between the two ends. The CDR3 sequence is CASSSASTDTQYF. In nucleotides, the CDR3 is TGTGCCAGCAGCTCCGCTTCGACAGATACGCAGTATTTT. Together with reference TRBV9 and TRBJ2-3, the CDR3 gives the full variable domain: DSGVTQTPKHLITATGQRVTLRCSPRSGDLSVYWYQQSLDQGLQFLIQYYNGEERAKGNILERFSAQQFPDLHSELNLSSLELGDSALYFCASSSASTDTQYFGPGTRLTVL.

The chain couples TRBV30 to TRBJ2-3; D may be TRBD2 (5 bases). Germline CDR1 is GTSNPN and CDR2 is SVGIG (reference sequence). Trimming took off 2 bases at V and 6 bases at J, with 15 bases between the two ends. The CDR3 spans 14 residues. The CDR3 protein is CAWSSSGRVDTQYF. DNA for the CDR3: TGTGCCTGGAGTTCCAGCGGACGGGTGGATACGCAGTATTTT.

The V call is TRBV9, the J call TRBJ1-2, with 10 bases lining up with TRBD1. The CDR3 consists of 15 residues. The trim removed 4 bases at V and 4 bases at J, leaving 7 bases unmatched. Germline assignment: CDR1 SGDLS and CDR2 YYNGEE. CDR3 residues: CASSQDRGGLYGYTF. The CDR3, as DNA: TGTGCCAGCAGCCAGGACAGGGGGGGACTCTATGGCTACACCTTC.

The chain has TRBV29-1 and TRBJ1-5; weak D call: TRBD1 (5 bases). Germline CDR1 reads SQVTM; CDR2 reads ANQGSEA. Trimming took 4 bases from V and 3 from J, leaving 7 bases between them. The CDR3 is made up of 12 amino acids. CDR3 DNA: TGCAGCGTTGGGACACCCAATCAGCCCCAGCATTTT. It translates to CSVGTPNQPQHF.

This chain connects TRBV29-1 to TRBJ2-3, with D possibly called TRBD1 or TRBD2 (5 bases each). Germline CDR1 is SQVTM and CDR2 is ANQGSEA. The CDR3 sequence is 13 residues long. V gave up 5 bases and J gave up 3 bases, with 12 bases separating them. The CDR3 loop reads CSVRDDQTDTQYF. The DNA of the CDR3 is TGCAGCGTTCGGGACGATCAGACAGATACGCAGTATTTT.

This clone has more than one count but fewer than ten. The rearrangement joins TRBV4-2 to TRBJ2-2; a possible D gene is TRBD2 (5 bases). The CDR3 is 14 amino acids. CDR1 and CDR2 from the germline V gene are LGHNA and YNFKEQ. V was trimmed by 4 bases and J by 3 bases, leaving 9 bases between them. CDR3 in amino acids: CASSPSGDTGELFF. The DNA for the CDR3 is TGTGCCAGCAGCCCCTCCGGGGACACCGGGGAGCTGTTTTTT.

The chain carries TRBV7-9 and TRBJ2-7, with 9 bases matching TRBD1. Germline V lookup: CDR1 SEHNR, CDR2 FQNEAQ (reference sequence). The length of the CDR3 is 14 residues. The V gene end was trimmed by 5 bases and the J gene end by 4 bases; junction bases not matched to a gene: 6. The chain's CDR3 is CASSPRDREYEQYF. In DNA, the CDR3 is TGTGCCAGCAGCCCCCGGGACAGGGAGTACGAGCAGTACTTC.

The J gene is TRBJ2-3, the V gene TRBV29-1; D may be TRBD1 or TRBD2 (5 bases each). Trimming took 1 base from V and 1 from J, leaving 12 bases between them. Germline V lookup: CDR1 SQVTM, CDR2 ANQGSEA. The CDR3 covers 15 residues. The CDR3 sequence: CSVEVSGTGTDTQYF. CDR3 coding DNA: TGCAGCGTTGAAGTCTCTGGGACGGGCACAGATACGCAGTATTTT.

The chain joins TRBV25-1 to TRBJ1-1; no clear D. The germline CDR1 and CDR2 sequences are MGHDK and SYGVNS. The CDR3 loop spans 11 amino acids. The ends were cut back, 4 bases at V and 7 bases at J, with 7 bases in the middle. CDR3 protein: CASSVLGEAFF. DNA of the CDR3: TGTGCCAGCAGTGTATTAGGTGAAGCTTTCTTT.

As for this clone: The junction does not match germline at one end; this may be a read error. V gene TRBV9 combines with J gene TRBJ2-5; D is tentatively TRBD1 or TRBD2 (5 bases each). The CDR3 loop spans 14 amino acids. Germline assignment: CDR1 SGDLS and CDR2 YYNGEE. CDR3 nucleotide sequence: TGTGCCAGCAGCTCACAAGGGACCCAAGGGACCCAGTACTTC. Its translation: CASSSQGTQGTQYF. Full variable domain (missing parts from reference TRBV9 and TRBJ2-5): DSGVTQTPKHLITATGQRVTLRCSPRSGDLSVYWYQQSLDQGLQFLIQYYNGEERAKGNILERFSAQQFPDLHSELNLSSLELGDSALYFCASSSQGTQGTQYFGPGTRLLVL.

This clone was counted a single time. The chain combines TRBV5-1 with TRBJ2-5; 11 positions match TRBD2. Unmatched junction bases numbered 6, after V lost 1 base and J lost 4 bases. Germline assignment: CDR1 SGHRS and CDR2 YFSETQ. This CDR3 region has 16 residues. CDR3 bases: TGCGCCAGCAGCTTGACTAGCGGGAGCGGCGGAGAGACCCAGTACTTC. Its translation is CASSLTSGSGGETQYF.

This chain links TRBV19 with TRBJ1-5; D gene uncertain. The CDR3 contains 15 residues. CDR1 LNHDA and CDR2 SQIVND come from the germline V gene (reference sequence). Trimming left V 7 bases short and J 3 bases short, with 16 bases between. CDR3 sequence: CASTSDIGSNQPQHF. CDR3 coding DNA: TGTGCCAGTACCTCCGACATCGGGTCCAATCAGCCCCAGCATTTT.

In nucleotides, the CDR3 is TGTGCCAGCAGCTCACCGGGCCGTAACACTGAAGCTTTCTTT. This sequence encodes CASSSPGRNTEAFF. This sequence joins TRBV11-1 and TRBJ1-1; D gene ambiguous. Trimming removed 4 bases from V and 2 bases from J, with 11 bases in between. Per germline, CDR1 SGHAT and CDR2 FQDESV (reference sequence). The CDR3 is 14 amino acids.

This clone was seen only once. J is TRBJ2-5 and V is TRBV4-2, with no clear D. Germline CDR1 is LGHNA and CDR2 is YNFKEQ. This CDR3 region has 14 residues. V lost 0 bases and J 5 bases, leaving 10 bases between the germline ends. The CDR3 nucleotides are TGTGCCAGCAGCCAAGATTCCCAGATCGAGACCCAGTACTTC. Its protein is CASSQDSQIETQYF.

This rearrangement joins TRBV11-1 to TRBJ2-5; possible D gene TRBD1, 6 bases. Germline V gene lookup returns CDR1 SGHAT and CDR2 FQDESV (reference sequence). The CDR3 covers 15 residues. The V end lost 4 bases, the J end lost 2 bases, and 14 bases lay between the germline ends. CDR3 nucleotides: TGTGCCAGCAGCTCAAAACAGGGCCGACAAGAGACCCAGTACTTC. Its protein product is CASSSKQGRQETQYF.

This clone has only a few counts. This rearrangement joins TRBV19 to TRBJ1-5; no clear D gene. Germline V CDR1 and CDR2: LNHDA, SQIVND (reference sequence). V dropped 7 bases and J dropped 5 bases, with 21 bases sitting between them. The CDR3 runs to 16 residues. CDR3 sequence reads: CASNRGGGVGDQPQHF. CDR3 coding DNA: TGTGCCAGTAACCGGGGTGGAGGTGTAGGAGATCAGCCCCAGCATTTT.

This clone was counted only a few times. V is TRBV2 and J is TRBJ1-3; no clear D. The CDR3 runs to 14 residues. Trimming cost V 6 bases and J 0 bases, with 9 bases left between them. CDR1 is SNHLY, CDR2 FYNNEI, per germline. The CDR3 spells CASSGSSSGNTIYF. The DNA of the CDR3 is TGTGCCAGCAGCGGCAGCAGCTCTGGAAACACCATATATTTT.

In this sample, this clone turned up a few times. The chain recombines TRBV29-1 with TRBJ1-5, with TRBD1 matching over 7 bases. This CDR3 region has 14 residues. Per the germline V gene, CDR1 is SQVTM and CDR2 is ANQGSEA. Germline trimming cut 6 bases from V and 11 bases from J; bases unmatched to any gene: 16. CDR3 nucleotide sequence: TGCAGCGTCTTATCACAGGGGTGGGAGGGGGCCCAGCATTTT. Encoded protein: CSVLSQGWEGAQHF.

This clone showed up just a few times. The J gene is TRBJ2-2, the V gene TRBV5-1; 13 bases map to TRBD2. V was pared by 3 bases and J by 1 base, with 3 bases of the junction left unmatched. From germline, CDR1 is SGHRS and CDR2 YFSETQ. The CDR3 is made up of 17 amino acids. CDR3 sequence: CASSSGTSGMNTGELFF. DNA of the CDR3: TGCGCCAGCAGCTCTGGGACTAGCGGGATGAACACCGGGGAGCTGTTTTTT.

In this sample, this clone turned up a few times. The rearrangement uses TRBV19 and TRBJ2-3; a weak D match, TRBD1 (6 bases). V lost 5 bases and J 1 base, leaving 10 bases between the germline ends. Germline V CDR1 and CDR2: LNHDA, SQIVND (reference sequence). This CDR3 has 14 amino acids. CDR3 sequence: CASSPRQGTDTQYF. In nucleotides, the CDR3 is TGTGCCAGTAGTCCCCGACAGGGCACAGATACGCAGTATTTT.

In nucleotides, the CDR3 is TGTGCCAGCAGCTTACCCCCCATGAACACTGAAGCTTTCTTT. Translated, it gives CASSLPPMNTEAFF. The chain has TRBV7-2 and TRBJ1-1; D is unresolved. Germline assignment: CDR1 SGHTA and CDR2 FQGNSA. Between the trimmed V and J ends, which lost 2 bases and 0 bases, there was a span of 7 bases. This CDR3 spans 14 amino acids.

The rearrangement joins TRBV7-8 to TRBJ2-3, with D unresolved. V lost 6 bases to trimming and J lost 2 bases, with 12 bases between them. The V gene's germline CDR1 is SGHVS and CDR2 FQNEAQ. This CDR3 is 14 amino acids long. CDR3 protein: CASRRRSFTDTQYF. In nucleotides, the CDR3 is TGTGCCAGCAGAAGACGGTCTTTCACAGATACGCAGTATTTT.